A single T cell receptor beta chain is shown here with its context. The target antigen is unknown. The sample is drawn from a study of PD-1 blockade in classical Hodgkin lymphoma. Study-wide results and caveats: A significant rise in TCR diversity was seen by C4D1 for CD4+ cells but not for CD8+ cells. Factors driving the repertoire differences, possibly disease activity or prior therapy, remain undefined.

Here immunoSEQ multiplex PCR was the method, and the copy in TCRdb shows in-frame clones only, minus some. The data show around 9,000 clones, around nine tenths seen once. Time point indicated: cycle 4 day 1 (C4D1), after 6 weeks of nivolumab. Each of the patients experienced relapse following autologous stem cell transplantation, and their brentuximab vedotin exposure differed. The patients, who had relapsed/refractory classical Hodgkin lymphoma, achieved best responses of complete response, partial response or progressive disease. Germline CDR1 and CDR2: SGHVS and FQNEAQ. The CDR3 covers 14 residues. V lost 7 bases to trimming and J lost 5 bases, with 17 bases between them.

The source of this sequence is a human donor with classical Hodgkin lymphoma. V gene TRBV7-8 combines with J gene TRBJ1-1, with D unclear. The sample consisted of peripheral blood mononuclear cells (PBMCs), taken before the fourth cycle of nivolumab. The CDR3 DNA is TGTGCCAGCATTAACGAAGGAATCGGTACTGAAGCTTTCTTT. It specifies CASINEGIGTEAFF.